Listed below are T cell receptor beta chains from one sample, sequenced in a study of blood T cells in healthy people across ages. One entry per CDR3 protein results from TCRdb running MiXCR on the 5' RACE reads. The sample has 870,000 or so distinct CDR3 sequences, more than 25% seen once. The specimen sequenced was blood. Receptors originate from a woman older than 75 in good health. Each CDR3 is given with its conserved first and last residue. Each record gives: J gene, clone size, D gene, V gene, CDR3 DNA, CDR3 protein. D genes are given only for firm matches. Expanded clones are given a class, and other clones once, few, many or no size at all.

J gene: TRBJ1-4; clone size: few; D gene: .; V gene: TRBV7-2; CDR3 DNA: TGTGCCAGCAGTTCCGACCGGGAAAAACTGTTTTTT; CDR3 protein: CASSSDREKLFF
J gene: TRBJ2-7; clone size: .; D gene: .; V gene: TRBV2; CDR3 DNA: TGTGCCAACAACGGGGCCACCTACGAGCAGTACTTC; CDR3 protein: CANNGATYEQYF
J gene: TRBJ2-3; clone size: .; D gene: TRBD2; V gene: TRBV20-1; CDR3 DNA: TGCAGTGCCCACTCCCGACTAGCGGGAGGTACAGATACGCAGTATTTT; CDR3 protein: CSAHSRLAGGTDTQYF
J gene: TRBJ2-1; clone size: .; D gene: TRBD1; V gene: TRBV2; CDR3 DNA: TGTGCCAGCAGCGGACAGGACCCGTACAATGAGCAGTTCTTC; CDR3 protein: CASSGQDPYNEQFF
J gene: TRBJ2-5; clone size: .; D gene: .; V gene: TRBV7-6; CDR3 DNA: TGTGCCAGCAGGCCGTCGACAGCCCAAGAGACCCAGTACTTC; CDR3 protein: CASRPSTAQETQYF
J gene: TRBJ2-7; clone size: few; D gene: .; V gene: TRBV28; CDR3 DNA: TGTGCCAGCGGGGCCACCTACGAGCAGTACTTC; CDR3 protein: CASGATYEQYF
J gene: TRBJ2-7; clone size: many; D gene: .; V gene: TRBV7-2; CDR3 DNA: TGTGCCAGCAGCTTCCTAGGACCCTACGAGCAGTACTTC; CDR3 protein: CASSFLGPYEQYF
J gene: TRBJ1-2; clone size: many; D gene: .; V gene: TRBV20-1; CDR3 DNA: TGCAGTGCTAGAGATCAGGGGAACTATGGCTACACCTTC; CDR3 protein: CSARDQGNYGYTF
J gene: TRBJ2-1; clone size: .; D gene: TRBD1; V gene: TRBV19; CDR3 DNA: TGTGCCAGTAGTATATTGGGACAGCTATACAATGAGCAGTTCTTC; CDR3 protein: CASSILGQLYNEQFF
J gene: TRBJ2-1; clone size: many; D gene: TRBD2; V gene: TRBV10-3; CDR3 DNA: TGTGCCATCAGTGGACCCGGGACTAGCGGGGGCAATGAGCAGTTCTTC; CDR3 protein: CAISGPGTSGGNEQFF
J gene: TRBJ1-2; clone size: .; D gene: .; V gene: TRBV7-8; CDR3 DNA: TGTGCCAGCAGCACCCCAGGGAAGGGTGGCTACACCTTC; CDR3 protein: CASSTPGKGGYTF
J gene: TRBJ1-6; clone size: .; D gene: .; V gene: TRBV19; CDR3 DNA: TGTGCCAGTAGTATCCGACAGACTTCTAGTTCACCCCTCCACTTT; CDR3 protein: CASSIRQTSSSPLHF
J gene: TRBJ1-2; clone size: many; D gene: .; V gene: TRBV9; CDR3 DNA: TGTGCCAGCAGGAGGGAGGGTTCCGGCTACACCTTC; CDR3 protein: CASRREGSGYTF
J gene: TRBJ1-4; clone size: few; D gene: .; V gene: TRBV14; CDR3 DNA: TGTGCCAGCAGCCAATATGGTAGCGAAAAACTGTTTTTT; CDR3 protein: CASSQYGSEKLFF
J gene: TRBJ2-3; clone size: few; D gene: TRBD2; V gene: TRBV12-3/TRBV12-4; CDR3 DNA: TGTGCCAGCAGTTTAGGGACTAGCGGGGGGCTTAATACGCAGTATTTT; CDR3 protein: CASSLGTSGGLNTQYF
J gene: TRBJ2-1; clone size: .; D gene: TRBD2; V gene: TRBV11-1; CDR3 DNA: TGTGCCAGTCTGCGGGGGAATGAGCAGTTCTTC; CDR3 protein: CASLRGNEQFF
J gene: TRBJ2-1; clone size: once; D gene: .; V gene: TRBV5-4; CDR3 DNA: TGTGCCAGCAAGGACCGGGACAACCAAGAGACCCAGTTCTTC; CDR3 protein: CASKDRDNQETQFF
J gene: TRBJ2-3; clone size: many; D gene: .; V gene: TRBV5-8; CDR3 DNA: TGTGCCAGCAGCTTGTGGTCAGATACGCAGTATTTT; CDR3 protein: CASSLWSDTQYF
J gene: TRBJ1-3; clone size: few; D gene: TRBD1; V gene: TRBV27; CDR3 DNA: TGTGCCAGCAGTCCGGGGGACAGGGTGGCTGGAAACACCATATATTTT; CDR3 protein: CASSPGDRVAGNTIYF
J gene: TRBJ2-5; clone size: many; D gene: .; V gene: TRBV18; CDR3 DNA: TGTGCCAGCTCACCGGGGACCCCCCTGGAGACCCAGTACTTC; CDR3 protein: CASSPGTPLETQYF
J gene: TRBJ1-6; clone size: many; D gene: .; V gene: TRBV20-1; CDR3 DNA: TGCAGTGCTAGGACGGACGGGGGGCTGAATTCACCCCTCCACTTT; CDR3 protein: CSARTDGGLNSPLHF
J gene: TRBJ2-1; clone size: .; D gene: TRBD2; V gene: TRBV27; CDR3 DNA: TGTGCCAGCAGTCCTCGGACTAGCGGGAAGGGTGAGCAGTTCTTC; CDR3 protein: CASSPRTSGKGEQFF
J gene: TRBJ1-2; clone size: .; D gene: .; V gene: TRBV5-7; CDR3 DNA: TGTGCCAGCATCAAGGACGGGGGTTGTTCGTACGCTAACTATGGCTACACCTTC; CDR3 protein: CASIKDGGCSYANYGYTF
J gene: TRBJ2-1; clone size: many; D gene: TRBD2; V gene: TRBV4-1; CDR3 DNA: TGCGCCAGCAGCGACACACTAGCGGGGGGGCGCAATGAGCAGTTCTTC; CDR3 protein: CASSDTLAGGRNEQFF
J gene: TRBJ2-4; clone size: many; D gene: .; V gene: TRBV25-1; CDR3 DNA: TGTGCCAGCAGTGAATCGACATTAGCCAAAAACATTCAGTACTTC; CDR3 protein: CASSESTLAKNIQYF
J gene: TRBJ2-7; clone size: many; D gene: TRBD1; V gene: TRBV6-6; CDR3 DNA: TGTGCCAGCAGTTACTCGACAGGGGGCCCGTCGTGGGAGCAGTACTTC; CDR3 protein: CASSYSTGGPSWEQYF
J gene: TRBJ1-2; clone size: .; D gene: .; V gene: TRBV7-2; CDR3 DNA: TGTGCCAGCAGCCCCGCAGACAACAACTATGGCTACACCTTC; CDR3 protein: CASSPADNNYGYTF
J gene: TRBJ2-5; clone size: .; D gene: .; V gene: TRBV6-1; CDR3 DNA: TGTGCCAGCAGCCGGGGGAACCAAGAGACCCGGTACTTC; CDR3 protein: CASSRGNQETRYF
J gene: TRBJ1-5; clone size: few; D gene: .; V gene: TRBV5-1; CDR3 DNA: TGCGCCAGCAGCTTGGAATTCAATCAGCCCCAGCATTTT; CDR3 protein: CASSLEFNQPQHF
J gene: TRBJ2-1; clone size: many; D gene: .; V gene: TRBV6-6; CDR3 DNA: TGTGCCAGCAGTTACTCGAACCGCCTAAGCTCCTACAATGAGCAGTTCTTC; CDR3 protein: CASSYSNRLSSYNEQFF
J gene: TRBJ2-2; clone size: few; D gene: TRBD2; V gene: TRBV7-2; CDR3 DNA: TGTGCCAGCAGCTTTAAGGCTAGCGGGGGGGCGCGTACCGGGGAGCTGTTTTTT; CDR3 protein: CASSFKASGGARTGELFF